These 7 T cell receptor beta chains originate from one sample sequenced in a study of blood T cell repertoires in COVID-19 (dated by TCRdb to between 2020 and 2021). Receptors were amplified or captured by the immunoSEQ multiplex PCR assay. The source is immuneACCESS, and TCRdb retained only in-frame sequences with V and J called. Part of the clones is not carried over; for the studies checked, unresolved V genes explain less than half of this, and the remainder is unexplained. Counted in this sample were around 150,000 clones; roughly 73% of them appeared once. The ten largest clones represent 2.8% of the sample. Sequenced: peripheral blood. Receptors originate from a man in his sixties or seventies with acute or convalescent COVID-19.

This clone was found many times. The chain joins TRBV5-1 to TRBJ1-2; TRBD1 is a possible D gene (5 bases). Germline lookup yields CDR1 SGHRS and CDR2 YFSETQ. V was pared by 5 bases and J by 3 bases, with 14 bases between. CDR3 length equals 14 residues. The CDR3 here is CASSPIGTYYGYTF. CDR3 in DNA: TGCGCCAGCAGTCCAATCGGGACTTACTATGGCTACACCTTC.

The V gene is TRBV28, the J gene TRBJ1-6; D is ambiguous. The CDR3 consists of 12 residues. Trimming removed 4 bases at V and 6 bases at J, with 4 bases between. Germline V lookup: CDR1 MDHEN, CDR2 SYDVKM. CDR3 sequence (DNA): TGTGCCAGCAGTTCAATTAATTCACCCCTCCACTTT. Translating gives CASSSINSPLHF.

The chain combines TRBV5-5 with TRBJ2-2; 11 nucleotides line up with TRBD2. This CDR3 spans 19 amino acids. Germline-derived CDR1 and CDR2 are SGHKS and YYEKEE (reference sequence). The V segment lost 1 base and the J segment 0 bases; nucleotides outside the gene matches: 8. Here the CDR3 reads CASSLRPSGGRTNTGELFF. CDR3 in DNA: TGTGCCAGCAGCTTGAGGCCTAGCGGGGGGCGAACGAACACCGGGGAGCTGTTTTTT.

The V call is TRBV29-1, the J call TRBJ2-6, with 7 positions matching TRBD1. V shed 3 bases and J 0 bases; nucleotides not matched to a gene: 5. Germline V gene data show CDR1 as SQVTM and CDR2 as ANQGSEA. This CDR3 contains 16 residues. The CDR3 DNA follows: TGCAGCGTTGAGGGCAGGGGGAACTCTGGGGCCAACGTCCTGACTTTC. Its translation: CSVEGRGNSGANVLTF.

The genes are TRBV5-1 and TRBJ1-3, with 11 bases that match TRBD1. The V gene end was trimmed by 4 bases and the J gene end by 2 bases; junction bases not matched to a gene: 5. Germline V gives CDR1 SGHRS, CDR2 YFSETQ. The length of the CDR3 is 16 residues. The CDR3 here is CASSPQGQGAGNTIYF. CDR3 nucleotide sequence: TGCGCCAGCAGCCCCCAGGGACAGGGGGCTGGAAACACCATATATTTT.

This clone appeared a few times. The chain has TRBV11-2 and TRBJ2-2; TRBD2 matches at 8 bases. The CDR3 has 14 amino acids. Unmatched junction bases numbered 3, after V lost 2 bases and J lost 7 bases. Germline lookup yields CDR1 SGHAT and CDR2 FQNNGV. CDR3 nucleotide sequence: TGTGCCAGCAGCTTAACTAGCGGTGTCGGGGAGCTGTTTTTT. It is translated as CASSLTSGVGELFF.

The V and J genes are TRBV4-3 and TRBJ2-2; maybe TRBD2 (6 bases). Trimming took 1 base from V and 7 from J, leaving 16 bases between them. Germline values: CDR1 LGHNA, CDR2 YSLEER. The CDR3 is made up of 16 amino acids. Written as DNA, the CDR3 is TGCGCCAGCAGCCAAGCTTGGGGGGACGGAATCGGGGAGCTGTTTTTT. Its translation: CASSQAWGDGIGELFF.